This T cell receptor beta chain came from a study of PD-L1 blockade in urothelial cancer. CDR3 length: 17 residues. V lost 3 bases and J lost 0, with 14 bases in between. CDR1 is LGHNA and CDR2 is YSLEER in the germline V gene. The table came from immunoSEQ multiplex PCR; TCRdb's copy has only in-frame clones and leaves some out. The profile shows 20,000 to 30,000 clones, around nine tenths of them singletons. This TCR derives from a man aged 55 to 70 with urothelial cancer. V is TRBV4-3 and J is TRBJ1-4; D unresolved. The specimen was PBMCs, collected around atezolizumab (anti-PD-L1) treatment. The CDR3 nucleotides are TGCGCCAGCAGCCAGACGGGATCTACTACAACTAATGAAAAACTGTTTTTT. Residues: CASSQTGSTTTNEKLFF.